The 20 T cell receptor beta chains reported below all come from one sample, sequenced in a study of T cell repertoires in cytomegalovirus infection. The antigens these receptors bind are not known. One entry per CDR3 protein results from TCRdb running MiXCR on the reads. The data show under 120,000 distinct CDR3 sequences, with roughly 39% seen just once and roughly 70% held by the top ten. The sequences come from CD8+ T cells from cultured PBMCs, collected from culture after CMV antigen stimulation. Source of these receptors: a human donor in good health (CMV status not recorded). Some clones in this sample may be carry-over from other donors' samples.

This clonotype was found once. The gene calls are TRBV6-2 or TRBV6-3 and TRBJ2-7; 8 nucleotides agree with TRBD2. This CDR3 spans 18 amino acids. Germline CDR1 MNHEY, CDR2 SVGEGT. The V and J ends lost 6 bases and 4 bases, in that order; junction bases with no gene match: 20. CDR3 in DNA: TGTGCCAGCAGGTACGCCCTTAGCGGGGCCTCCGCCGGATACGAGCAGTACTTC. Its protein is CASRYALSGASAGYEQYF.

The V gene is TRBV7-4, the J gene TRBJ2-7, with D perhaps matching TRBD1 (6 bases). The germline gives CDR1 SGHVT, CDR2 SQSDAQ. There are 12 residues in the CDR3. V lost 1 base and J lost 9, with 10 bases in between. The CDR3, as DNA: TGTGCCAGCAGCTTAGATGGGGGCGGGCAGTACTTC. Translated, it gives CASSLDGGGQYF.

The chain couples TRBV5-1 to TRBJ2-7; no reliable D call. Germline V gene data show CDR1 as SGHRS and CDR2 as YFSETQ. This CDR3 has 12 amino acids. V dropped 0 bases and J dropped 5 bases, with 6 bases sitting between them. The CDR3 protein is CASSLVADEQYF. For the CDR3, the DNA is TGCGCCAGCAGCTTGGTGGCGGACGAGCAGTACTTC.

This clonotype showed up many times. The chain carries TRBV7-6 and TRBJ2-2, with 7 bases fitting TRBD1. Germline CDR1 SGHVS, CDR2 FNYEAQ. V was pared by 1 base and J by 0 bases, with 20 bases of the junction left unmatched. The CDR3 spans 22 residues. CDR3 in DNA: TGTGCCAGCAGCTTAGATCACTGGGACAGTCGTTTAATCTTAGCGAACACCGGGGAGCTGTTTTTT. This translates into CASSLDHWDSRLILANTGELFF.

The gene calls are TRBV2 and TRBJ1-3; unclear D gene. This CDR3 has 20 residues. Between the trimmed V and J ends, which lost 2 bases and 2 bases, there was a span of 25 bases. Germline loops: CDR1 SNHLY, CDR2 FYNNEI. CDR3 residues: CASSESRLGSVTFTGNTIYF. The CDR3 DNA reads TGTGCCAGCAGTGAAAGCCGTCTGGGATCCGTTACTTTTACTGGAAACACCATATATTTT.

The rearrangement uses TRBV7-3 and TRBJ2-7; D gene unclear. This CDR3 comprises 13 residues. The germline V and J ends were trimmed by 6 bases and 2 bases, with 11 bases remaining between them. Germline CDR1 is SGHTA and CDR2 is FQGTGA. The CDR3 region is CASSGGSTYEQYF. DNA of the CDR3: TGTGCCAGCAGTGGTGGTTCAACCTACGAGCAGTACTTC.

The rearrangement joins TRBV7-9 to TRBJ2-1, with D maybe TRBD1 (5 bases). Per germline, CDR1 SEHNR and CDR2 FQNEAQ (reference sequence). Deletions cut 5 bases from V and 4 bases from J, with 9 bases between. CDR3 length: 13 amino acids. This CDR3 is CASSLSGYNEQFF. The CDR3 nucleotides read TGTGCCAGCAGCCTATCAGGGTACAATGAGCAGTTCTTC.

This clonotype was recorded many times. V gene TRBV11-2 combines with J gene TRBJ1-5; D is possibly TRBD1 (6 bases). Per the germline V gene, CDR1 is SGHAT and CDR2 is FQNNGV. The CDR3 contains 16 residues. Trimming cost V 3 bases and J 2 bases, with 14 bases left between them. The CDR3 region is CASSFADRTGNQPQHF. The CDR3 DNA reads TGTGCCAGCAGCTTCGCCGACAGGACGGGCAATCAGCCCCAGCATTTT.

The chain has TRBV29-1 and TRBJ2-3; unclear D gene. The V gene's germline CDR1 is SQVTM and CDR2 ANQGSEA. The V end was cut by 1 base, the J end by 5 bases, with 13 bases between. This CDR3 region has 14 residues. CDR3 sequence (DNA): TGCAGCGTTGAAGTTGGGCGGACGATAGATACGCAGTATTTT. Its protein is CSVEVGRTIDTQYF.

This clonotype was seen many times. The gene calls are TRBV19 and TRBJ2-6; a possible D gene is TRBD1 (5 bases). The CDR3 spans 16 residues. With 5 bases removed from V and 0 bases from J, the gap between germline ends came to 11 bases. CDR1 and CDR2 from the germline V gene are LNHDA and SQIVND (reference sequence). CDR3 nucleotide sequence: TGTGCCAGTAGTGCAGGGCGGATCTCTGGGGCCAACGTCCTGACTTTC. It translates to CASSAGRISGANVLTF.

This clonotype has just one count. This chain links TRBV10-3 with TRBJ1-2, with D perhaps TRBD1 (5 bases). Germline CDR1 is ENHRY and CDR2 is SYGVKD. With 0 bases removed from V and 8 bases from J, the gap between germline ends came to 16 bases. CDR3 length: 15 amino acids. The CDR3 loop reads CAISESGTPVGGYTF. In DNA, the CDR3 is TGTGCCATCAGTGAGTCGGGGACCCCAGTTGGGGGCTACACCTTC.

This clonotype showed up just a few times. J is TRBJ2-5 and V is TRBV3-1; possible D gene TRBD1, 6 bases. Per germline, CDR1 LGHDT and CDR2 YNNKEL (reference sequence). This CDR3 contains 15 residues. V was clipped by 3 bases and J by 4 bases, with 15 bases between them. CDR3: CASSHLGSGVETQYF. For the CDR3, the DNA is TGTGCCAGCAGCCATTTGGGTTCAGGGGTAGAGACCCAGTACTTC.

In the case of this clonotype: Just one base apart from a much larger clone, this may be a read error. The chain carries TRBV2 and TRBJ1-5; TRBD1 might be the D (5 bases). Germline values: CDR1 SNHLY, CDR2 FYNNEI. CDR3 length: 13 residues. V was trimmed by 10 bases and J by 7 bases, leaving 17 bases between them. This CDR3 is CANMGEVGQPQHF. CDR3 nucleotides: TGTGCCAACATGGGGGAGGTTGGACAGCCCCAGCATTTT.

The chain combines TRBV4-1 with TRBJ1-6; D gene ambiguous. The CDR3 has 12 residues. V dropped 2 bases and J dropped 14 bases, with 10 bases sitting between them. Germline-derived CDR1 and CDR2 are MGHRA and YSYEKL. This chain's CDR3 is CASSQTTKTLHF. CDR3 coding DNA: TGCGCCAGCAGCCAAACAACCAAGACCCTCCACTTT.

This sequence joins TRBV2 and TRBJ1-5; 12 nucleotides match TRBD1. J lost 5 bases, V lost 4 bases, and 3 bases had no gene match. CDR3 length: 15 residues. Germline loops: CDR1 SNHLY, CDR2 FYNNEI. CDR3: CASSAGQGAYQPQHF. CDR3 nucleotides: TGTGCCAGCAGTGCGGGACAGGGGGCCTATCAGCCCCAGCATTTT.

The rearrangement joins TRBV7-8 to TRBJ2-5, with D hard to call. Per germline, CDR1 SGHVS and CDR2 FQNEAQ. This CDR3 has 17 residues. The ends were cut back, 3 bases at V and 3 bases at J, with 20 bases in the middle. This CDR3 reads CASSFTPPGPRKETQYF. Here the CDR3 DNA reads TGTGCCAGCAGCTTTACACCCCCGGGCCCAAGGAAAGAGACCCAGTACTTC.

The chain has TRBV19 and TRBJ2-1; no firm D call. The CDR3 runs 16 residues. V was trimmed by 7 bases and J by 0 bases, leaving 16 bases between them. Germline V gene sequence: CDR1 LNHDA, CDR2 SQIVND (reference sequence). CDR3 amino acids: CASTVLSSSSYNEQFF. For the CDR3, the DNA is TGTGCCAGTACCGTTCTTAGCAGTAGCTCCTACAATGAGCAGTTCTTC.

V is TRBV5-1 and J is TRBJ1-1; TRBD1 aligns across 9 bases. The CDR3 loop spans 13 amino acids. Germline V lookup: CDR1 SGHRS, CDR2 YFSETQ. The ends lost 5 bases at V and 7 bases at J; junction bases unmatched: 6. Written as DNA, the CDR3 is TGCGCCAGCAGGGTTACAGGGGGCCATGAAGCTTTCTTT. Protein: CASRVTGGHEAFF.

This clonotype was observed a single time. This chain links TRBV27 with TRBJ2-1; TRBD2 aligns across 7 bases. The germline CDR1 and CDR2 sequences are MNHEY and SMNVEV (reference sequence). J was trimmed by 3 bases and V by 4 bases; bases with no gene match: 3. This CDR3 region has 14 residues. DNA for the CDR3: TGTGCCAGCAGTTGGCTAGCGGACTACAATGAGCAGTTCTTC. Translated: CASSWLADYNEQFF.

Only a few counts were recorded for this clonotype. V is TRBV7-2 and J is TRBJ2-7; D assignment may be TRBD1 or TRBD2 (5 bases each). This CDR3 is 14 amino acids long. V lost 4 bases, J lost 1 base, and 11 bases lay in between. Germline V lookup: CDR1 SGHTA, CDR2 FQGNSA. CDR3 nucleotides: TGTGCCAGCAGCTACGGGACGCAGTCCTACGAGCAGTACTTC. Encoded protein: CASSYGTQSYEQYF.